The rows below give T cell receptor beta chains drawn from one sample of a study of blood T cell repertoires in COVID-19. Here immunoSEQ multiplex PCR was the method, and the copy in TCRdb shows in-frame clones only, minus some. The sample lists some 160,000 clones, around three quarters occurring once. Sequenced sample: peripheral blood. Every receptor here comes from a man over 45 with active or convalescent COVID-19. Both conserved end residues are part of each CDR3. The order of the fields is clone size, D gene, V gene, J gene, CDR3 protein, CDR3 DNA. The D gene is left open where the match is weak. Size tells how often a clone was seen (once, few, many) or the class of an expanded clone, and some rows leave it out.

clone_size: .; d_call: .; v_call: TRBV3-1/TRBV3-2; j_call: TRBJ1-1; cdr3_aa: CASSQGSGVEAFF; cdr3_nt: TGTGCCAGCAGCCAAGGTTCCGGGGTTGAAGCTTTCTTT
clone_size: .; d_call: .; v_call: TRBV5-6; j_call: TRBJ1-1; cdr3_aa: CASSLGGNTEAFF; cdr3_nt: TGTGCCAGCAGCTTGGGCGGTAACACTGAAGCTTTCTTT
clone_size: .; d_call: TRBD1; v_call: TRBV28; j_call: TRBJ1-5; cdr3_aa: CASTHRGLSNQPQHF; cdr3_nt: TGTGCCAGCACCCACAGGGGGCTAAGCAATCAGCCCCAGCATTTT
clone_size: few; d_call: TRBD2; v_call: TRBV7-2; j_call: TRBJ2-5; cdr3_aa: CASSFGGGETQYF; cdr3_nt: TGTGCCAGCAGCTTCGGCGGGGGAGAGACCCAGTACTTC
clone_size: .; d_call: TRBD1; v_call: TRBV6-5; j_call: TRBJ2-2; cdr3_aa: CASRAGGLSGELFF; cdr3_nt: TGTGCCAGCCGAGCAGGGGGCTTGAGCGGGGAGCTGTTTTTT
clone_size: few; d_call: .; v_call: TRBV7-9; j_call: TRBJ1-3; cdr3_aa: CASSLGASGNTIYF; cdr3_nt: TGTGCCAGCAGCTTAGGGGCCTCTGGAAACACCATATATTTT
clone_size: .; d_call: .; v_call: TRBV5-1; j_call: TRBJ1-4; cdr3_aa: CASSSTTGPRNEKLFF; cdr3_nt: TGCGCCAGCAGCTCCACTACAGGGCCCCGAAATGAAAAACTGTTTTTT
clone_size: .; d_call: .; v_call: TRBV9; j_call: TRBJ2-1; cdr3_aa: CASSPHYNEQFF; cdr3_nt: TGTGCCAGCAGCCCCCATTACAATGAGCAGTTCTTC
clone_size: few; d_call: TRBD1; v_call: TRBV6-6; j_call: TRBJ2-2; cdr3_aa: CASSPTGAANPGELFF; cdr3_nt: TGTGCCAGCAGTCCGACAGGGGCCGCCAATCCCGGGGAGCTGTTTTTT
clone_size: .; d_call: TRBD2; v_call: TRBV9; j_call: TRBJ2-3; cdr3_aa: CASSVVAGGTADTQYF; cdr3_nt: TGTGCCAGCAGCGTAGTGGCGGGAGGAACGGCAGATACGCAGTATTTT
clone_size: .; d_call: .; v_call: TRBV27; j_call: TRBJ2-1; cdr3_aa: CASSLNRVSSSYNEQFF; cdr3_nt: TGTGCCAGCAGTTTGAACAGGGTGTCTAGCTCCTACAATGAGCAGTTCTTC
clone_size: .; d_call: .; v_call: TRBV28; j_call: TRBJ2-5; cdr3_aa: CASSLLTGWAETQYF; cdr3_nt: TGTGCCAGCAGCCTTTTAACAGGGTGGGCAGAGACCCAGTACTTC
clone_size: .; d_call: .; v_call: TRBV19; j_call: TRBJ2-3; cdr3_aa: CASSVQPGSTDTQYF; cdr3_nt: TGTGCCAGTAGTGTTCAACCCGGGAGCACAGATACGCAGTATTTT
clone_size: .; d_call: .; v_call: TRBV11-3; j_call: TRBJ2-3; cdr3_aa: CASSWGVAEGTDTQYF; cdr3_nt: TGTGCCAGCAGCTGGGGGGTAGCGGAAGGCACAGATACGCAGTATTTT
clone_size: .; d_call: .; v_call: TRBV5-1; j_call: TRBJ1-2; cdr3_aa: CASSLAGQYYGYTF; cdr3_nt: TGCGCCAGCAGCTTGGCAGGACAGTACTATGGCTACACCTTC
clone_size: .; d_call: .; v_call: TRBV3-1/TRBV3-2; j_call: TRBJ2-1; cdr3_aa: CASSNGGSSYNEQFF; cdr3_nt: TGTGCCAGCAGCAATGGGGGGTCGTCCTACAATGAGCAGTTCTTC
clone_size: .; d_call: .; v_call: TRBV6-5; j_call: TRBJ1-6; cdr3_aa: CASRGPNGDSPLHF; cdr3_nt: TGTGCCAGCAGGGGGCCAAATGGGGATTCACCCCTCCACTTT
clone_size: .; d_call: TRBD2; v_call: TRBV10-3; j_call: TRBJ2-3; cdr3_aa: CAISSGRAAADTQYF; cdr3_nt: TGTGCCATCAGTAGCGGGAGGGCCGCGGCAGATACGCAGTATTTT
clone_size: .; d_call: TRBD1; v_call: TRBV7-3; j_call: TRBJ1-2; cdr3_aa: CASSLEAGGSYGYTF; cdr3_nt: TGTGCCAGCAGCTTAGAGGCAGGGGGATCATATGGCTACACCTTC
clone_size: .; d_call: .; v_call: TRBV19; j_call: TRBJ1-5; cdr3_aa: CATSRVYGNQPQHF; cdr3_nt: TGTGCCACCTCCAGGGTCTACGGCAATCAGCCCCAGCATTTT
clone_size: .; d_call: .; v_call: TRBV28; j_call: TRBJ2-7; cdr3_aa: CASSSFGSSYEQYF; cdr3_nt: TGTGCCAGCAGTTCGTTTGGGAGCTCCTACGAGCAGTACTTC
clone_size: .; d_call: .; v_call: TRBV21-1; j_call: TRBJ2-2; cdr3_aa: CASSKILRGTGELFF; cdr3_nt: TGTGCCAGCAGCAAAATTCTCAGAGGAACCGGGGAGCTGTTTTTT
clone_size: .; d_call: .; v_call: TRBV27; j_call: TRBJ2-7; cdr3_aa: CASSPSRNTYEQYF; cdr3_nt: TGTGCCAGCAGTCCCTCCAGAAACACCTACGAGCAGTACTTC
clone_size: .; d_call: TRBD2; v_call: TRBV11-3; j_call: TRBJ2-3; cdr3_aa: CASSSRTSGSTDTQYF; cdr3_nt: TGTGCCAGCAGCTCGCGGACTAGCGGGAGCACAGATACGCAGTATTTT